This note documents a single TCR beta chain sequence. As yet, its antigen is unknown. The data were produced by immunoSEQ multiplex PCR, yet TCRdb's version contains in-frame clones alone and is incomplete. This table holds roughly 100,000 clones, about 88% found once. From the approximately 120-subject validation cohort, which was separate from the roughly 630-subject first cohort, the donors were drawn. Germline CDR1 is SEHNR and CDR2 is FQNEAQ (reference sequence). V lost 6 bases, J lost 0 bases, and 7 bases stayed unmatched. The CDR3 has 16 residues. These data are taken from a study of cytomegalovirus exposure and HLA in healthy donors. Study-wide points: Researchers counted around 160 TCR beta chains as cytomegalovirus-associated.

The chain recombines TRBV7-9 with TRBJ1-5; 8 bases line up with TRBD1. The TCR originated in a young woman in good health and CMV-seropositive. The sample consisted of PBMCs. The CDR3 sequence: CASRDGTGGSNQPQHF. The CDR3 region has the DNA TGTGCCAGCAGAGACGGCACAGGGGGTAGCAATCAGCCCCAGCATTTT.